Listed below are T cell receptor beta chains from one sample, sequenced in a study of T cells after yellow fever vaccination. TCRdb used MiXCR to reprocess the 5' RACE reads, holding one entry per CDR3 protein. Here the sample spans 200,000 to 300,000 distinct CDR3 sequences, roughly 7.2% being singletons. The sequencing here drew on CD4+ T cells sorted from PBMCs, taken 15 days after the yellow fever booster vaccination. The receptors stem from a young man who received the YFV17D yellow fever vaccine. Each CDR3 is given with its conserved first and last residue. Fields, in order: J gene, V gene, clone size, D gene, CDR3 protein, CDR3 DNA. A D gene is named only where the DNA matches it firmly. For some rows the clone size is stated as once, few or many, or as a class when expanded; others skip it.

J gene: TRBJ2-1; V gene: TRBV7-2; clone size: -; D gene: -; CDR3 protein: CASSLVMGYEQFF; CDR3 DNA: TGTGCCAGCAGCTTAGTGATGGGCTATGAGCAGTTCTTC
J gene: TRBJ2-5; V gene: TRBV12-3/TRBV12-4; clone size: many; D gene: TRBD2; CDR3 protein: CASSPGLAGGGEETQYF; CDR3 DNA: TGTGCCAGCAGCCCGGGACTAGCGGGAGGCGGCGAAGAGACCCAGTACTTC
J gene: TRBJ2-7; V gene: TRBV12-3/TRBV12-4; clone size: many; D gene: TRBD2; CDR3 protein: CASSPSTLAGGGYEQYF; CDR3 DNA: TGTGCCAGCAGTCCCTCCACTCTAGCGGGAGGCGGGTACGAGCAGTACTTC
J gene: TRBJ2-1; V gene: TRBV20-1; clone size: many; D gene: TRBD1; CDR3 protein: CSARGRGGPHEQFF; CDR3 DNA: TGCAGTGCTAGAGGCCGAGGGGGCCCTCATGAGCAGTTCTTC
J gene: TRBJ2-6; V gene: TRBV24-1; clone size: -; D gene: -; CDR3 protein: CATSDISRANVLTF; CDR3 DNA: TGTGCCACCAGTGATATCAGTAGGGCCAACGTCCTGACTTTC
J gene: TRBJ2-3; V gene: TRBV10-3; clone size: few; D gene: -; CDR3 protein: CAIRSTDTQYF; CDR3 DNA: TGTGCCATCAGGTCCACAGATACGCAGTATTTT
J gene: TRBJ2-1; V gene: TRBV29-1; clone size: -; D gene: TRBD2; CDR3 protein: CSAGLGNEQFF; CDR3 DNA: TGCAGCGCTGGACTAGGTAATGAGCAGTTCTTC
J gene: TRBJ2-3; V gene: TRBV21-1; clone size: -; D gene: -; CDR3 protein: CASSKGGAGGLAAQYF; CDR3 DNA: TGTGCCAGCAGCAAAGGGGGCGCGGGAGGGCTGGCGGCGCAGTATTTT
J gene: TRBJ1-2; V gene: TRBV3-1; clone size: many; D gene: TRBD1; CDR3 protein: CASSPSRTGVNYGYTF; CDR3 DNA: TGTGCCAGCAGCCCGAGTAGGACAGGGGTGAACTATGGCTACACCTTC
J gene: TRBJ2-2; V gene: TRBV7-2; clone size: -; D gene: -; CDR3 protein: CASSPSPLTGELFF; CDR3 DNA: TGTGCCAGCAGCCCTAGTCCCCTCACCGGGGAGCTGTTTTTT
J gene: TRBJ1-1; V gene: TRBV29-1; clone size: -; D gene: TRBD1; CDR3 protein: CSVEGRGQGTTEAFF; CDR3 DNA: TGCAGCGTTGAAGGCCGGGGACAGGGGACCACTGAAGCTTTCTTT
J gene: TRBJ1-3; V gene: TRBV20-1; clone size: -; D gene: TRBD1; CDR3 protein: CSARRFSGPSGGDTIYF; CDR3 DNA: TGCAGTGCTAGGAGGTTTTCCGGGCCCTCAGGGGGAGACACCATATATTTT
J gene: TRBJ2-5; V gene: TRBV5-6; clone size: few; D gene: -; CDR3 protein: CASSLYGQGMETQYF; CDR3 DNA: TGTGCCAGCAGCTTGTATGGCCAGGGGATGGAGACCCAGTACTTC
J gene: TRBJ2-1; V gene: TRBV7-2; clone size: -; D gene: -; CDR3 protein: CASSLFLYGNEQFF; CDR3 DNA: TGTGCCAGCAGCTTATTTCTTTACGGCAATGAGCAGTTCTTC
J gene: TRBJ2-3; V gene: TRBV30; clone size: few; D gene: -; CDR3 protein: CAWTTARGLYF; CDR3 DNA: TGTGCCTGGACGACTGCCCGGGGGTTATATTTT
J gene: TRBJ1-6; V gene: TRBV20-1; clone size: many; D gene: TRBD1; CDR3 protein: CSAPQGEGSYNSPLHF; CDR3 DNA: TGCAGTGCTCCTCAGGGGGAAGGCTCCTATAATTCACCCCTCCACTTT
J gene: TRBJ2-3; V gene: TRBV5-4; clone size: few; D gene: TRBD2; CDR3 protein: CASSLAGGRADTQYF; CDR3 DNA: TGTGCCAGCAGCCTAGCGGGAGGAAGGGCAGATACGCAGTATTTT
J gene: TRBJ2-2; V gene: TRBV6-2/TRBV6-3; clone size: few; D gene: -; CDR3 protein: CASRYRGGTGELFF; CDR3 DNA: TGTGCCAGCCGTTATCGGGGCGGCACCGGGGAGCTGTTTTTT